The 26 T cell receptor beta chains below come from one sample, sequenced in a study of cytomegalovirus exposure and HLA in healthy donors. The study ran its PCR with 60 Vbeta and 13 Jbeta primers. The repertoire was sequenced with immunoSEQ multiplex PCR; TCRdb's copy has only in-frame clones and lacks some. Found here are about 110,000 clones, under 80% of them singletons; the top ten hold less than 15%. Sequencing was performed on PBMCs. These receptors were taken from a woman aged 40-49 years in good health and CMV-seropositive.

This clone came up a few times. The rearrangement links TRBV27 to TRBJ2-1; D possibly corresponds to TRBD2 (6 bases). This CDR3 has 13 residues. The germline gives CDR1 MNHEY, CDR2 SMNVEV (reference sequence). V was trimmed by 1 base and J by 6 bases, leaving 7 bases between them. The CDR3 sequence: CASSLLTSNEQFF. The CDR3 DNA reads TGTGCCAGCAGTTTATTGACTAGCAATGAGCAGTTCTTC.

A single count supports this clone. V and J are TRBV10-2 and TRBJ1-1; D is unclear. The V gene's germline CDR1 is WSHSY and CDR2 SAAADI. The CDR3 consists of 14 residues. V was clipped by 4 bases and J by 0 bases, with 9 bases between them. The CDR3 coding sequence is TGCGCCAGCAGTGGACAAACTTTGAACACTGAAGCTTTCTTT. Translated: CASSGQTLNTEAFF.

This clone occurred once. Here the CDR3 reads CASSSLGYQETQYF. CDR3 DNA: TGTGCCAGCAGCTCCCTCGGGTACCAAGAGACCCAGTACTTC. The V and J genes are TRBV7-2 and TRBJ2-5, with D unclear. V was cut by 4 bases and J by 0 bases, with 9 bases left in between. Germline CDR1 SGHTA, CDR2 FQGNSA. CDR3 length equals 14 residues.

This clone was counted a few times. The chain couples TRBV29-1 to TRBJ2-5, with 8 nucleotides matching TRBD1. CDR1 and CDR2 (germline): SQVTM, ANQGSEA. The CDR3 extends over 14 amino acids. After removal of 4 bases from V and 5 bases from J, the junction contained 9 bases not matched to a gene. The CDR3 bases are TGCAGCGTTGGGCTCAGGGGGCTTCGGGAGACCCAGTACTTC. Its protein product is CSVGLRGLRETQYF.

The chain joins TRBV5-3 to TRBJ1-1, with D possibly being TRBD1 (6 bases). TRBV5-3 is designated an ORF whose function remains uncertain. The CDR3 loop spans 15 amino acids. Trimming took 3 bases from V and 4 from J, leaving 16 bases between them. The CDR3 is CARSSYQGQITEAFF. CDR3 coding DNA: TGTGCCAGAAGCTCTTATCAGGGGCAGATCACTGAAGCTTTCTTT.

This rearrangement joins TRBV5-1 to TRBJ1-2; D may be TRBD1 (6 bases). Looked up from germline, CDR1 is SGHRS and CDR2 is YFSETQ. The V end lost 2 bases, the J end lost 4 bases, and 18 bases lay between the germline ends. The CDR3 consists of 16 residues. This CDR3 reads CASSLGQTSYLYGYTF. The CDR3 nucleotides are TGCGCCAGCAGCTTAGGACAGACCTCTTACCTCTATGGCTACACCTTC.

The chain is built from TRBV30 and TRBJ1-1; no clear D gene. Germline V CDR1 and CDR2: GTSNPN, SVGIG (reference sequence). This CDR3 is 13 amino acids long. The V end was cut by 0 bases, the J end by 7 bases, with 12 bases between. CDR3 nucleotides: TGTGCCTGGAGTGTAGGTTCGGGAATTGAAGCTTTCTTT. Encoded protein: CAWSVGSGIEAFF.

The rearrangement links TRBV4-1 to TRBJ1-6; no definite D call. The CDR3 totals 13 residues. Trimming left V 4 bases short and J 7 bases short, with 8 bases between. CDR1 MGHRA and CDR2 YSYEKL come from the germline V gene. The CDR3, as DNA: TGCGCCAGCAGCCGTGAACTGAATTCACCCCTCCACTTT. Its protein product is CASSRELNSPLHF.

This sequence joins TRBV19 and TRBJ1-5; 7 bases line up with TRBD1. V lost 4 bases to trimming and J lost 1 base; unmatched junction nucleotides: 4. The germline gives CDR1 LNHDA, CDR2 SQIVND (reference sequence). The CDR3 has 15 residues. In nucleotides, the CDR3 is TGTGCCAGTAGTACGGGACAGACAAGCAATCAGCCCCAGCATTTT. This encodes CASSTGQTSNQPQHF.

This sequence joins TRBV1 and TRBJ2-5; the DNA was not compared with TRBD2, the D call given in the table. TRBV1 is recorded as a pseudogene. The length of the CDR3 is 16 residues. CDR3 region: CTSSQGRLARQETQYF. CDR3 sequence (DNA): TGCACCAGCAGCCAAGGCCGACTAGCCCGACAAGAGACCCAGTACTTC.

The V and J genes are TRBV7-3 and TRBJ1-6; D perhaps matches TRBD1 (5 bases). This CDR3 contains 15 residues. V was trimmed by 4 bases and J by 3 bases, leaving 10 bases between them. Germline V gene sequence: CDR1 SGHTA, CDR2 FQGTGA. The CDR3 nucleotides are TGTGCCAGCAGCTCGACGGGACTCTATAATTCACCCCTCCACTTT. Its protein is CASSSTGLYNSPLHF.

The chain uses TRBV5-1 and TRBJ2-5; TRBD1 aligns across 10 bases. Germline V CDR1 and CDR2: SGHRS, YFSETQ. V trimming: 0 bases; J trimming: 5 bases; junction bases outside the gene matches: 4. The CDR3 spans 15 residues. DNA for the CDR3: TGCGCCAGCAGCTTGGGGACAGGGGGTATGGAGACCCAGTACTTC. Its protein is CASSLGTGGMETQYF.

Concerning this clone: The junction differs from germline at one of its ends, possibly a read error. The rearrangement joins TRBV12-5 to TRBJ2-1, with D maybe TRBD1 (6 bases). The germline V gene has CDR1 LGHNT and CDR2 FRNRAP. This CDR3 spans 15 amino acids. The CDR3 loop reads CASALVGTLYNEQFF. The CDR3 region has the DNA TGTGCTAGTGCTTTGGTGGGGACACTATACAATGAGCAGTTCTTC.

This rearrangement joins TRBV28 to TRBJ1-2; tentative D call: TRBD1 (6 bases). Germline V gene sequence: CDR1 MDHEN, CDR2 SYDVKM. The CDR3 has 13 residues. DNA of the CDR3: TGTGAACGGAGGGGGGGACCTAACTATGGCTACACCTTC. This translates into CERRGGPNYGYTF.

This chain joins TRBV5-1 and TRBJ2-2; the match to TRBD2 covers 10 bases. The CDR3 is made up of 17 amino acids. Germline trimming cut 1 base from V and 5 bases from J; bases unmatched to any gene: 8. The germline gives CDR1 SGHRS, CDR2 YFSETQ. Here the CDR3 reads CASSLSPSGGGTGELFF. Here the CDR3 DNA reads TGCGCCAGCAGCTTGTCCCCTAGCGGGGGAGGGACCGGGGAGCTGTTTTTT.

Concerning this clone: At one boundary the junction diverges from the germline segment, which might be a read error. The rearrangement uses TRBV18 and TRBJ2-1, with 9 bases aligning to TRBD2. Germline assignment: CDR1 KGHSH and CDR2 LQKENI. The CDR3 has 15 residues. The CDR3 reads CAGSPSAGGRGEQFF. CDR3 nucleotide sequence: TGTGCCGGCTCACCGAGTGCGGGGGGGCGTGGTGAGCAGTTCTTC.

This clone was seen a single time. The rearrangement uses TRBV5-1 and TRBJ2-3; tentatively, D is TRBD2 (7 bases). The germline V gene has CDR1 SGHRS and CDR2 YFSETQ. The CDR3 has 15 amino acids. V was shortened by 1 base and J by 5 bases, with 14 bases between the two germline ends. Here the CDR3 reads CASSLRGGGIDTQYF. CDR3 nucleotide sequence: TGCGCCAGCAGCTTGCGGGGCGGGGGCATAGATACGCAGTATTTT.

The genes are TRBV18 and TRBJ1-2; 9 bases line up with TRBD1. Germline V gives CDR1 KGHSH, CDR2 LQKENI. The ends lost 6 bases at V and 0 bases at J; junction bases unmatched: 14. The CDR3 consists of 18 residues. For the CDR3, the DNA is TGTGCCAGCTCCGTCCCGGGACAGGGTGAAGGTCCTAACTATGGCTACACCTTC. Translation: CASSVPGQGEGPNYGYTF.

V is TRBV6-5 and J is TRBJ2-7, with 7 bases that match TRBD2. This CDR3 region has 16 residues. Trimming removed 2 bases from V and 3 bases from J; junction bases left unmatched: 10. Germline V gene data show CDR1 as MNHEY and CDR2 as SVGAGI. CDR3 region: CASSYGGGVGVYEQYF. In DNA, the CDR3 is TGTGCCAGCAGTTACGGCGGGGGAGTGGGGGTCTACGAGCAGTACTTC.

The gene calls are TRBV4-3 and TRBJ1-2; D may be TRBD1 (6 bases). Germline lookup yields CDR1 LGHNA and CDR2 YSLEER. There are 14 residues in the CDR3. The V end was cut by 0 bases, the J end by 7 bases, with 12 bases between. As DNA, the CDR3 is TGCGCCAGCAGCCAAGATTACAGGGAGAGTGGCTACACCTTC. The encoded protein is CASSQDYRESGYTF.

The rearrangement joins TRBV7-2 to TRBJ2-1, with 13 positions matching TRBD2. This CDR3 contains 17 residues. V lost 0 bases and J lost 8; bases outside the gene matches: 7. Germline-derived CDR1 and CDR2 are SGHTA and FQGNSA. CDR3 region: CASSLAWTSGGMYEQFF. Written as DNA, the CDR3 is TGTGCCAGCAGCTTAGCGTGGACTAGCGGGGGTATGTATGAGCAGTTCTTC.

The V and J genes are TRBV4-1 and TRBJ1-2; a possible D gene is TRBD1 (6 bases). The V end lost 4 bases, the J end lost 10 bases, and 19 bases lay between the germline ends. The germline V gene encodes CDR1 MGHRA and CDR2 YSYEKL. The CDR3 has 14 amino acids. The CDR3 reads CASSPFGTPILYTF. CDR3 DNA: TGCGCCAGCAGCCCATTCGGGACACCAATCCTCTACACCTTC.

In this sample, this clone turned up many times. The J gene is TRBJ1-6, the V gene TRBV5-1; D unresolved. V was clipped by 0 bases and J by 9 bases, with 13 bases between them. From germline, CDR1 is SGHRS and CDR2 YFSETQ. The CDR3 length is 15 residues. The CDR3 spells CASSLVSGGSSPLHF. The CDR3 DNA reads as TGCGCCAGCAGCTTGGTCTCAGGAGGGAGTTCACCCCTCCACTTT.

The chain employs TRBV11-2 and TRBJ1-1, with TRBD1 as a possible D gene (5 bases). The CDR3 contains 14 residues. Germline V gives CDR1 SGHAT, CDR2 FQNNGV. V was shortened by 2 bases and J by 0 bases, with 7 bases between the two germline ends. The DNA for the CDR3 is TGTGCCAGCAGCTTACGGGGGGTGAACACTGAAGCTTTCTTT. This gives the protein CASSLRGVNTEAFF.

The V gene is TRBV30, the J gene TRBJ2-2; no reliable D call. There are 14 residues in the CDR3. In germline, CDR1 is GTSNPN, CDR2 SVGIG (reference sequence). V was clipped by 2 bases and J by 6 bases, with 13 bases between them. The CDR3 is CAWSSRVGSGELFF. The CDR3 nucleotides are TGTGCCTGGAGTTCACGGGTCGGGTCCGGGGAGCTGTTTTTT.

This chain links TRBV9 with TRBJ1-1, with D hard to call. Between the trimmed V and J ends, which lost 3 bases and 4 bases, there was a span of 13 bases. The CDR3 spans 14 residues. Germline V gene lookup returns CDR1 SGDLS and CDR2 YYNGEE. The CDR3 coding sequence is TGTGCCAGCAGCGAAGAACGAGGTACCACTGAAGCTTTCTTT. Translated: CASSEERGTTEAFF.